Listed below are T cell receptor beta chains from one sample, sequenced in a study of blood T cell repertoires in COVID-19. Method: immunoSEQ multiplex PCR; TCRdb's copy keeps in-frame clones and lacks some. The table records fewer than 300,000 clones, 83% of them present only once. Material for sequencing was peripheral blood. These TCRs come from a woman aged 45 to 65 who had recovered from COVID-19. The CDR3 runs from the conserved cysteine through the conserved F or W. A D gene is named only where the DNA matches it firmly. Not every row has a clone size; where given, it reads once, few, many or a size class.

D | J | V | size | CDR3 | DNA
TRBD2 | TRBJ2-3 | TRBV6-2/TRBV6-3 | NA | CASRPFLAGGPSDTQYF | TGTGCCAGCAGGCCTTTTCTAGCGGGGGGGCCATCAGATACGCAGTATTTT
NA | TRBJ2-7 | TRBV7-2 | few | CASSLARGYEQYF | TGTGCCAGCAGCTTAGCGCGGGGCTACGAGCAGTACTTC
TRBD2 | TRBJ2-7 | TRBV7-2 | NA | CASSPRLAGAPYEQYF | TGTGCCAGCAGCCCAAGACTAGCGGGAGCCCCATACGAGCAGTACTTC
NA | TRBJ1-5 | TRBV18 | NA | CASSPESNQPQHF | TGTGCCAGCTCACCAGAGAGCAATCAGCCCCAGCATTTT
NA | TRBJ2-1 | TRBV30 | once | CACSEGAGSYNEQFF | TGTGCCTGTTCGGAGGGCGCGGGCTCCTACAATGAGCAGTTCTTC
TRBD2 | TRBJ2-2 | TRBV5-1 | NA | CASSPHGGTGELFF | TGCGCCAGCAGCCCCCACGGGGGGACCGGGGAGCTGTTTTTT
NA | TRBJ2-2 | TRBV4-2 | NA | CASSRGPTNTGELFF | TGTGCCAGCAGCCGGGGGCCGACGAACACCGGGGAGCTGTTTTTT
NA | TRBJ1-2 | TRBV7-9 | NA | CASSDQASNLGYTF | TGTGCCAGCAGCGATCAGGCCTCTAATTTAGGCTACACCTTC
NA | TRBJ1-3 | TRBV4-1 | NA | CASSQGEGVFSGNTIYF | TGCGCCAGCAGCCAAGGGGAGGGGGTATTTTCTGGAAACACCATATATTTT
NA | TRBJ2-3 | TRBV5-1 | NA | CASSEGTFGTDTQYF | TGCGCCAGCAGCGAAGGGACTTTCGGCACAGATACGCAGTATTTT
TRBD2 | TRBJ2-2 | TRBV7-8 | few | CASSQGTSGLTGELFF | TGTGCCAGCAGCCAGGGGACTAGCGGGTTGACTGGGGAGCTGTTTTTT
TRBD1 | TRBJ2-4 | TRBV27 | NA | CASSQKMGQLNIQYF | TGTGCCAGCAGCCAAAAGATGGGACAGCTGAACATTCAGTACTTC
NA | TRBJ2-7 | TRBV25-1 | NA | CASSDSGYEQYF | TGTGCCAGCAGTGACTCGGGCTACGAGCAGTACTTC
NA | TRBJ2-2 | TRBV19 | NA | CASSIGGLSTGELFF | TGTGCCAGTAGTATAGGGGGACTGAGCACCGGGGAGCTGTTTTTT
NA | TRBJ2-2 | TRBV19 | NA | CASTPISGVNTGELFF | TGTGCCAGTACCCCCATATCAGGGGTAAACACCGGGGAGCTGTTTTTT
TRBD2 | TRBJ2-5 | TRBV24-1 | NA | CATSATMGLAGSLQETQYF | TGTGCCACCAGTGCGACGATGGGACTAGCGGGGAGCCTCCAAGAGACCCAGTACTTC
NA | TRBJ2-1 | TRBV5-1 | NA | CASSLGQKGNEQFF | TGCGCCAGCAGCTTGGGACAGAAAGGCAATGAGCAGTTCTTC
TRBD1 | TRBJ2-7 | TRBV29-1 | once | CSVGQGTFGEQYF | TGCAGCGTTGGACAGGGGACATTCGGCGAGCAGTACTTC
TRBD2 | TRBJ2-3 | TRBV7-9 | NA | CASSLAGGSTDTQYF | TGTGCCAGCAGCTTGGCGGGAGGGAGCACAGATACGCAGTATTTT
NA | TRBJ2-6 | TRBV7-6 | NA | CASSPRQSSGANVLTF | TGTGCCAGCAGCCCGCGACAGAGCTCTGGGGCCAACGTCCTGACTTTC
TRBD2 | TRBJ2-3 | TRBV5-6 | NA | CASSLVASGDTDTQYF | TGTGCCAGCAGCTTGGTGGCTAGCGGAGACACAGATACGCAGTATTTT
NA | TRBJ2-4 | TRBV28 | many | CASSPSVKNIQYF | TGTGCCAGCAGCCCTAGCGTCAAAAACATTCAGTACTTC
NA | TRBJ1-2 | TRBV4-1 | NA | CASSPRGQGRYGYTF | TGCGCCAGCAGCCCCCGCGGGCAGGGGCGGTATGGCTACACCTTC
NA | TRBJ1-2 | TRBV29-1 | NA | CSVEAMGRGGGYTF | TGCAGCGTTGAAGCAATGGGAAGGGGTGGCGGCTACACCTTC
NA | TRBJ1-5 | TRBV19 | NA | CASSTRSSGEPQHF | TGTGCCAGTAGTACTCGGTCAAGTGGTGAGCCCCAGCATTTT
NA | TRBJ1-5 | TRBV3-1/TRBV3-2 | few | CASSQDLEGRGSNQPQHF | TGTGCCAGCAGCCAAGATCTCGAGGGAAGGGGGAGCAATCAGCCCCAGCATTTT
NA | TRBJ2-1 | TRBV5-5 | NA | CASSLGRGEQFF | TGTGCCAGCAGCTTGGGCAGAGGTGAGCAGTTCTTC
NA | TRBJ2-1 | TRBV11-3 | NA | CASSGGLAEKQFF | TGTGCCAGCAGTGGGGGGCTAGCGGAAAAGCAGTTCTTC
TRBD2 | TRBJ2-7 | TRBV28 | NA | CASSGGAAEQYF | TGTGCCAGCAGCGGGGGGGCCGCCGAGCAGTACTTC
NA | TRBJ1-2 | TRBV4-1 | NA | CASSQDSRGVDYGYTF | TGCGCCAGCAGCCAAGATTCCCGGGGAGTGGACTATGGCTACACCTTC
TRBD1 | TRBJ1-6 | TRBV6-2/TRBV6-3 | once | CASSYSRTGLSNSPLHF | TGTGCCAGCAGTTACTCTCGGACAGGGTTGAGCAATTCACCCCTCCACTTT
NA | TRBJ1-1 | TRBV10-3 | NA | CAISEGGGLGTTEAFF | TGTGCCATCAGTGAAGGGGGGGGTTTGGGAACCACTGAAGCTTTCTTT
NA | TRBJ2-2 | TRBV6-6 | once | CATRENTGELFF | TGTGCCACCCGAGAAAACACCGGGGAGCTGTTTTTT
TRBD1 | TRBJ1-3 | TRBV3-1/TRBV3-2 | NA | CASSQAHRGPGNTIYF | TGTGCCAGCAGCCAAGCTCACAGGGGGCCTGGAAACACCATATATTTT
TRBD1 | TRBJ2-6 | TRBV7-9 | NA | CASSFGTGYVGANVLTF | TGTGCCAGCAGTTTCGGGACAGGGTATGTAGGGGCCAACGTCCTGACTTTC
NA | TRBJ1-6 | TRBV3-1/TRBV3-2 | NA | CASRAEGSSYNSPLHF | TGTGCCAGCAGGGCGGAAGGGAGCTCCTATAATTCACCCCTCCACTTT
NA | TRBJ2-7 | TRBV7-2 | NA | CASSSIAAVEQYF | TGTGCCAGCAGCTCTATAGCTGCTGTCGAGCAGTACTTC
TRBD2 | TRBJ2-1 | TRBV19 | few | CASTPGGDEQFF | TGTGCCAGTACCCCGGGGGGAGATGAGCAGTTCTTC
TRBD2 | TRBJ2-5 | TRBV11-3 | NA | CASSSSGKETQYF | TGTGCCAGCAGCTCTAGCGGTAAAGAGACCCAGTACTTC
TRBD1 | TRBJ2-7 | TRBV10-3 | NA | CAISDPGTGGYEQYF | TGTGCCATCAGTGACCCCGGGACAGGGGGCTACGAGCAGTACTTC
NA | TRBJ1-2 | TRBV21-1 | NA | CASSKDDPGGGDGYTF | TGTGCCAGCAGCAAAGATGATCCCGGGGGGGGCGATGGCTACACCTTC
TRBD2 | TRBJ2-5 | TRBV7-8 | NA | CASSPLVAGGYETQYF | TGTGCCAGCAGCCCGCTGGTGGCGGGGGGGTATGAGACCCAGTACTTC
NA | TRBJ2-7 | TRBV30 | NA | CAWSFYYEQYF | TGTGCCTGGAGTTTCTACTACGAGCAGTACTTC
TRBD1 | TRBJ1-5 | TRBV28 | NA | CASRGDRGPFLNQPQHF | TGTGCCAGCAGAGGGGACAGGGGGCCTTTCCTGAATCAGCCCCAGCATTTT
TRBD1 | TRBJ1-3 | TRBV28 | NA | CASSPTTGAMGNTIYF | TGTGCCAGCAGTCCCACGACAGGGGCGATGGGAAACACCATATATTTT
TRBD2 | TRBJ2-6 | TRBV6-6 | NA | CASSRTASGVSGANVLTF | TGTGCCAGCAGTCGCACGGCTAGCGGGGTCTCTGGGGCCAACGTCCTGACTTTC
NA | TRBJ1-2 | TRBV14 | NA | CASRGEGYTF | TGTGCCAGCAGGGGCGAGGGCTACACCTTC
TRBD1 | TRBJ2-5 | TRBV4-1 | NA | CASSQTGEETQYF | TGCGCCAGCAGCCAAACAGGGGAAGAGACCCAGTACTTC
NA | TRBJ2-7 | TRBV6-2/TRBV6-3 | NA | CASSSHGVMGYEQYF | TGTGCCAGCAGTTCCCATGGAGTTATGGGCTACGAGCAGTACTTC
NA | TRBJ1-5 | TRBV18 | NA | CASTTGSNQPQHF | TGTGCCAGCACGACAGGTAGCAATCAGCCCCAGCATTTT
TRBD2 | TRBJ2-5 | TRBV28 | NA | CASVKRLAGDETQYF | TGTGCCAGCGTTAAACGACTAGCGGGAGATGAGACCCAGTACTTC
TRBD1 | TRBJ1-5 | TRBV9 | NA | CASSPRDGGQGGPQHF | TGTGCCAGCAGCCCCCGGGATGGGGGACAGGGCGGGCCCCAGCATTTT
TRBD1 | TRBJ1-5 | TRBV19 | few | CASSGRGRNQPQHF | TGTGCCAGTAGTGGCAGGGGGCGCAATCAGCCCCAGCATTTT
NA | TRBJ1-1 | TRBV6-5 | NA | CASRFNWANTEAFF | TGTGCCAGCCGTTTTAACTGGGCCAATACTGAAGCTTTCTTT
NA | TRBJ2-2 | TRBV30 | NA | CAWSVRVNTGELFF | TGTGCCTGGAGTGTCAGGGTGAACACCGGGGAGCTGTTTTTT
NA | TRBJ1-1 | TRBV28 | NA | CASTLGEGRVAFF | TGTGCCAGCACCCTCGGCGAGGGAAGGGTAGCTTTCTTT
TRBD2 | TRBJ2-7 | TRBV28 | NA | CASSARTSGAYEQYF | TGTGCCAGCAGTGCCCGGACTAGCGGCGCCTACGAGCAGTACTTC
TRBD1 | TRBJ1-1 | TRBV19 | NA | CASSAQGVEGTEAFF | TGTGCCAGTAGTGCACAGGGGGTTGAAGGCACTGAAGCTTTCTTT
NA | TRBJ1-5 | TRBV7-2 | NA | CASSLAGGSNQPQHF | TGTGCCAGCAGCTTAGCTGGCGGGAGCAATCAGCCCCAGCATTTT